This T cell receptor beta chain was profiled in a study of shared clonotypes between healthy human individuals (dated by TCRdb to the early 2020s). The study in broad terms: A couple of women and three men aged 18 to 49 years were included in the cohort. Per donor, three plates each were used for CD4 naive and CD4 memory, two for CD8 naive, and one for CD8 memory. To estimate repertoire size and how much clonotype sharing occurs between individuals, the study deeply sequenced the blood TCR repertoires of roughly 5 healthy adults. To increase sequencing depth and limit assay-specific biases, different laboratories used diverse techniques to prepare libraries and sequence TCR repertoires. Leukapheresis yielded between about 0.85 and 9.5 billion PBMCs per donor.

For the CD8 naive samples, CD45RO-negative cells were positively selected for CCR7, yielding a CD45RA+CCR7+ population from which TemRA cells were excluded. Healthy HIV-negative adults with no recently reported acute infections or vaccinations were included as donors. Only Caucasian adults living in Nashville, Tennessee, USA were represented among the donors. Blood was collected by leukapheresis, and PBMCs were isolated by Ficoll-Histopaque density gradient centrifugation and then cryopreserved in liquid nitrogen vapor phase. Analytical flow cytometry was used to check the purity and quantity of every magnetically sorted T cell population. Genomic DNA was isolated from every sorted fraction and measured by UV absorbance on a Nanodrop 2000c. The count of this clone is one. The antigen this receptor binds is unknown. Qualities for individual bases were not recorded, and no much larger clone is one base off.

TCR CDR3 regions were amplified from genomic DNA by multiplex PCR using the deep immunoSEQ assay. For each cell subset, the extracted genomic DNA was distributed evenly across all wells of several immunoSEQ 96-well plates, and each plate served as one replicate. Each replicate PCR for sorted subsets received approximately 200 ng genomic DNA, equal to about 30,000 T cell genomes. Purified libraries were quantified with a Qubit 3.0 fluorometer, sized on a Bioanalyzer 2100, and re-quantified with the KAPA Library Quantification kit. Each immunoSEQ 96-well plate was sequenced on its own single-read 150-cycle Illumina NextSeq 550 flow cell. Processing in the source paper ran as follows. The immunoSEQ output contained only junctional sequences without quality scores, so filtering could not match that applied to full-length reads. To assign V/J genes and CDR3, sequences were annotated against IMGT germline references using PyIR, a Python wrapper for IgBLAST v1.9. Reads with weak V/J assignments (E-value above 1e-6), missing CDR3, stop codons, out-of-frame junctions, or ambiguous translated residues were removed. A V3J clonotype was defined by an identical inferred V gene, J gene, and CDR3 amino acid sequence. To compute the percentage overlap between repertoires, the number of shared unique clonotypes was divided by the size of the smaller repertoire. Repertoire richness was assessed with RTK rarefaction, the Chao1 estimator, and Recon v2.1 estimates of unobserved clonotypes. For all TCRbeta clonotypes obtained by the gDNA method from a few donors, generation probabilities were computed with OLGA. Imported from immuneACCESS, the table was reduced by TCRdb to in-frame sequences with V and J called. These copies leave out some clones; in studies compared against another copy, an unresolved V gene accounts for under half, and the cause of the remainder is not known. V and J calls and clone size are those listed in that table; D and trimming were worked out from the DNA. In all, the sample holds 750,000 to 1,000,000 clones, and around 92% of those were seen once. Nearly 25% of the sample belongs to the ten largest clones.

Findings and caveats that apply to the study as a whole: Pairwise subsampling indicated that sequencing depth was expected to affect the degree of clonotype sharing among donors. Compared with non-shared clonotypes, the clonotypes found in all four sorted-subset donors had higher generation probabilities. Because the study included a small number of donors, the genetic and exposure-history diversity represented was limited. When a handful of donors were compared, the shared fraction of clonotypes was about 5% for naive CD4, roughly 3.4% for naive CD8, more than 2% for memory CD4, and roughly 0.43% for memory CD8. Even with the large sequencing depth, rarefaction of the sorted-subset datasets indicated that sequencing was incomplete. Only blood was sampled, and tissue TCR repertoires likely differ from those in blood. Estimated clonotype richness was generally larger for naive than for memory subsets.

The receptor comes from a man between 25 and 39 years old in good health. Sequencing was performed on naive CD8+ T cells sorted from blood. In the paper's terms, the cell subset or site label means: CD45RA+CCR7+.

Here is the DNA: TGTGCCAGCAGTTCCGGGGACAGTTGGGAGACCCAGTACTTC. Its translation is CASSSGDSWETQYF. The chain joins TRBV27 to TRBJ2-5; 7 bases in between match TRBD1. From the germline V gene (reference sequence), CDR1 is MNHEY and CDR2 is SMNVEV. The CDR3 measures 14 amino acids from cysteine to phenylalanine. Only CDR3 DNA is held: 42 bases, read in frame from base 1. V ends up 4 bases short and J 5 bases short, with an unmatched junction base count of 7.